This T cell receptor beta chain was sequenced during a study of blood T cell repertoires in COVID-19. Study information: Some COVID-19 samples were acute and others convalescent; all came from the United States, Italy and Spain. Sources were T cells, B-cell-depleted T cells, or PBMCs; the material itself was cDNA or gDNA.

Original handling: For nucleated cells, counts were estimated from reference gene primer amplification. TCRdb's copy holds only in-frame clones and misses some; the assay was immunoSEQ multiplex PCR. The V and J calls and the clone size are those of that table, but D and trimming were determined from the DNA. The profile shows 150,000 or so clones, roughly four fifths of them singletons. V trimming: 3 bases; J trimming: 0 bases; junction bases outside the gene matches: 14. Germline V gene data show CDR1 as SGHTA and CDR2 as FQGNSA. The CDR3 sequence is 19 residues long. The TCR originated in a woman of 80 years or more with active or convalescent COVID-19. Material for sequencing was peripheral blood. The V and J genes are TRBV7-2 and TRBJ2-4; 7 bases are a match to TRBD1. The CDR3 protein is CASSFTGQNIWLAKNIQYF. The CDR3 DNA is TGTGCCAGCAGCTTTACGGGACAGAACATATGGCTAGCCAAAAACATTCAGTACTTC.